A selection of T cell receptor beta chains follows, all from one sample in a study of blood T cells in healthy people across ages. MiXCR was run by TCRdb on the 5' RACE reads, yielding one entry per CDR3 protein. This table has some 1.6 million distinct CDR3 sequences, roughly 30% appearing once. The sequenced material came from blood. These receptors all come from a woman in her 30s in good health. The CDR3 runs from the conserved cysteine through the conserved F or W. D genes are given only for firm matches. Size values are once, few and many counts, or a class for expanded clones, and some rows have none.

V gene	clone size	D gene	J gene	CDR3 protein	CDR3 DNA
TRBV3-1	.	.	TRBJ2-2	CANSQRGGELFF	TGTGCCAACAGCCAAAGGGGCGGGGAGCTGTTTTTT
TRBV7-3	.	TRBD2	TRBJ2-5	CASSPYGGGASETQYF	TGTGCCAGCAGCCCCTATGGCGGGGGGGCCTCAGAGACCCAGTACTTC
TRBV2	.	.	TRBJ2-3	CASSAPFTSPSTDTQYF	TGTGCCAGCAGTGCCCCTTTCACTAGTCCTAGCACAGATACGCAGTATTTT
TRBV28	once	.	TRBJ1-5	CASGRFGGQGNNQPQHF	TGTGCCAGCGGCCGCTTTGGAGGGCAGGGGAACAATCAGCCCCAGCATTTT
TRBV20-1	medium-sized	.	TRBJ2-3	CSARDHGTAPDTQYF	TGCAGTGCTAGAGATCACGGGACCGCCCCAGATACGCAGTATTTT
TRBV3-1	few	TRBD2	TRBJ2-5	CASSYGLAGDYEQYF	TGTGCCAGCAGCTACGGACTAGCGGGGGACTATGAGCAGTACTTC
TRBV6-4	.	.	TRBJ2-5	CASSQLKGPVGEQYF	TGTGCCAGCAGTCAGTTAAAGGGGCCTGTGGGGGAGCAGTACTTC
TRBV7-9	.	TRBD1	TRBJ2-1	CASSYPDRGSHEQFF	TGTGCCAGCAGCTATCCGGACAGGGGATCGCATGAGCAGTTCTTC
TRBV20-1	.	.	TRBJ2-3	CSARRLGDTQYF	TGCAGTGCTCGACGTCTGGGAGATACGCAGTATTTT
TRBV20-1	.	.	TRBJ2-3	CSASGGNWVSRTQYF	TGCAGTGCTAGTGGTGGTAACTGGGTGTCTCGTACGCAGTATTTT
TRBV7-9	.	.	TRBJ2-1	CASTPGASGYSYNEQFF	TGTGCCAGCACCCCAGGGGCTAGCGGATACTCCTACAATGAGCAGTTCTTC
TRBV5-8	.	TRBD2	TRBJ2-5	CASSLTSGEYNEQYF	TGTGCCAGCAGCTTAACTAGCGGGGAATACAATGAGCAGTACTTC
TRBV5-1	.	.	TRBJ2-7	CASSLVTGLYEQYF	TGCGCCAGCAGCTTGGTTACAGGGCTCTACGAGCAGTACTTC
TRBV7-2	.	TRBD1	TRBJ1-3	CASSLGTGSLAGNTIYF	TGTGCCAGCAGCTTAGGGACAGGGTCTTTAGCCGGAAACACCATATATTTT
TRBV4-1	.	.	TRBJ1-4	CASSHGPRPEKLFF	TGCGCCAGCAGCCACGGACCTAGGCCGGAAAAACTGTTTTTT
TRBV19	.	.	TRBJ2-5	CASTSIGQQETQYF	TGTGCCAGTACCTCTATTGGGCAACAAGAGACCCAGTACTTC
TRBV29-1	many	.	TRBJ2-1	CSVTVSGNEQFF	TGCAGCGTTACGGTGAGCGGCAATGAGCAGTTCTTC
TRBV11-1	few	.	TRBJ2-4	CASSSGLLAKNIQYF	TGTGCCAGCAGTTCGGGACTGTTAGCCAAAAACATTCAGTACTTC
TRBV21-1	.	.	TRBJ2-3	CASSKAGNGTGPADTQYF	TGTGCCAGCAGCAAAGCGGGAAACGGGACAGGGCCGGCAGATACGCAGTATTTT
TRBV18	few	.	TRBJ2-2	CASSPPIQWDTGELFF	TGTGCCAGCTCACCTCCTATACAGTGGGACACCGGGGAGCTGTTTTTT
TRBV10-3	.	.	TRBJ2-3	CAIGRTDNTDTQYF	TGTGCCATTGGCCGGACAGATAACACAGATACGCAGTATTTT
TRBV6-6	few	.	TRBJ1-5	CASSYSKGVRDFNQPQHF	TGTGCCAGCAGTTACTCGAAGGGTGTCAGGGACTTCAATCAGCCCCAGCATTTT
TRBV5-1	many	.	TRBJ2-7	CASSWTGDGYEQYF	TGCGCCAGCAGCTGGACGGGGGACGGATACGAGCAGTACTTC
TRBV20-1	.	TRBD2	TRBJ2-5	CSARVAGGPWEQYF	TGCAGTGCTAGGGTAGCGGGAGGGCCGTGGGAGCAGTACTTC
TRBV29-1	.	.	TRBJ2-6	CSVEDHRERANVLTF	TGCAGCGTTGAAGATCACCGGGAGCGGGCCAACGTCCTGACTTTC
TRBV7-8	.	.	TRBJ2-3	CASSQPQGVNTDTQYF	TGTGCCAGCAGCCAACCCCAGGGAGTTAACACAGATACGCAGTATTTT
TRBV6-5	.	TRBD1	TRBJ2-7	CASSYKQGANEQYF	TGTGCCAGCAGTTACAAACAGGGGGCTAACGAGCAGTACTTC
TRBV12-3/TRBV12-4	many	.	TRBJ2-7	CASSQATYEQYF	TGTGCCAGCAGCCAAGCGACCTACGAGCAGTACTTC
TRBV6-2/TRBV6-3	many	.	TRBJ2-7	CASNGAGLFYEQYF	TGTGCCAGCAATGGGGCGGGATTGTTTTACGAGCAGTACTTC
TRBV4-2	.	.	TRBJ2-5	CASNQVGAGETQYF	TGTGCCAGCAACCAAGTCGGGGCAGGCGAGACCCAGTACTTC
TRBV11-2	.	TRBD2	TRBJ2-7	CASSQPPAGAYEQYF	TGTGCCAGCAGCCAACCCCCAGCGGGAGCCTACGAGCAGTACTTC
TRBV21-1	.	.	TRBJ1-2	CASSKGDRVYGYTF	TGTGCCAGCAGCAAAGGGGACAGGGTATACGGCTACACCTTC
TRBV28	.	.	TRBJ2-1	CASHRRGATYNEQFF	TGTGCCAGTCATAGGCGGGGCGCAACCTACAATGAGCAGTTCTTC
TRBV20-1	.	TRBD1	TRBJ1-1	CSASDRGRSNTEAFF	TGCAGTGCTAGCGACAGGGGGCGGTCCAACACTGAAGCTTTCTTT
TRBV5-1	many	.	TRBJ1-5	CASSLTGGGNQPQHF	TGTGCCAGCAGCTTAACGGGGGGCGGCAATCAGCCCCAGCATTTT
TRBV7-3	few	TRBD1	TRBJ2-6	CASREPGQGRSGANVLTF	TGTGCCAGCAGGGAGCCGGGACAGGGACGCTCTGGGGCCAACGTCCTGACTTTC
TRBV27	few	.	TRBJ2-3	CASSGITTLAGTDTQYF	TGTGCCAGCAGTGGAATCACAACATTAGCTGGCACAGATACGCAGTATTTT
TRBV5-8	few	.	TRBJ2-1	CASSRTELLAGGNEQFF	TGTGCCAGCAGCCGTACAGAACTATTAGCTGGTGGAAATGAGCAGTTCTTC
TRBV7-9	.	.	TRBJ2-7	CASRDKYSYEQYF	TGTGCCAGCAGGGACAAATACTCCTACGAGCAGTACTTC
TRBV20-1	many	TRBD1	TRBJ2-1	CSAQVRGTVSYNEQFF	TGCAGTGCCCAAGTACGTGGGACAGTTTCCTACAATGAGCAGTTCTTC
TRBV2	.	.	TRBJ2-7	CASSQGLMKGEQYF	TGTGCCAGCAGCCAAGGACTCATGAAGGGCGAGCAGTACTTC
TRBV29-1	many	TRBD2	TRBJ2-7	CSVFQGTSATYEQYF	TGCAGCGTTTTCCAGGGGACTAGCGCAACCTACGAGCAGTACTTC
TRBV18	few	.	TRBJ2-7	CASSSIRSVEQYF	TGTGCCAGCTCCTCTATTCGAAGTGTTGAGCAGTACTTC
TRBV28	.	.	TRBJ2-5	CASTQGGRQETQYF	TGTGCCAGCACCCAGGGGGGACGGCAAGAGACCCAGTACTTC
TRBV10-2	.	.	TRBJ1-1	CASSEPWEKNTEAFF	TGCGCCAGCAGTGAGCCCTGGGAAAAGAACACTGAAGCTTTCTTT
TRBV9	.	.	TRBJ2-1	CASSVRGAHREDEQFF	TGTGCCAGCAGCGTACGGGGGGCCCACCGGGAAGATGAGCAGTTCTTC
TRBV6-2/TRBV6-3	many	.	TRBJ2-7	CASSSLQGGEQYF	TGTGCCAGCAGTTCCCTACAGGGTGGCGAGCAGTACTTC
TRBV28	.	TRBD1	TRBJ2-3	CASTNMRGRGPDTQYF	TGTGCCAGCACCAATATGAGGGGCAGGGGGCCGGATACGCAGTATTTT
TRBV12-5	.	.	TRBJ2-7	CANASGRRPYEQYF	TGTGCTAATGCCTCGGGACGGAGGCCCTACGAGCAGTACTTC
TRBV2	.	.	TRBJ1-4	CASRVVATNEKLFF	TGTGCCAGCAGGGTAGTTGCAACTAATGAAAAACTGTTTTTT